The 19 T cell receptor beta chains below come from one sample, sequenced in a study of blood T cell repertoires in COVID-19. Generated by immunoSEQ multiplex PCR, the TCRdb table keeps only in-frame clones and is missing some. The table lists roughly 380,000 clones, 89% of them singletons. Source material: peripheral blood. The origin of the receptors is a woman between 40 and 50 years old with COVID-19, enrolled during active disease.

The genes are TRBV28 and TRBJ2-3; the match to TRBD2 covers 8 bases. Germline CDR1 is MDHEN and CDR2 is SYDVKM. The length of the CDR3 is 11 residues. The CDR3 DNA reads as TGTAGTAGCGGGGTCCTAGATACGCAGTATTTT. This sequence encodes CSSGVLDTQYF.

The chain uses TRBV6-6 and TRBJ1-2; D not certain. V dropped 2 bases and J dropped 6 bases, with 10 bases sitting between them. Germline values: CDR1 MNHNY, CDR2 SVGAGI (reference sequence). The CDR3 sequence is 13 residues long. For the CDR3, the DNA is TGTGCCAGCAGTTACCGAGATTCCAATGGCTACACCTTC. This gives the protein CASSYRDSNGYTF.

V is TRBV27 and J is TRBJ2-7; TRBD1 is a possible D gene (6 bases). Trimming left V 5 bases short and J 2 bases short, with 10 bases between. CDR1 is MNHEY, CDR2 SMNVEV, per germline (reference sequence). This CDR3 spans 13 amino acids. CDR3: CASSRGFPYEQYF. Written as DNA, the CDR3 is TGTGCCAGCAGTAGGGGGTTCCCCTACGAGCAGTACTTC.

The chain employs TRBV28 and TRBJ2-3; TRBD2 matches at 9 bases. CDR3 length: 16 residues. CDR1 and CDR2 (germline): MDHEN, SYDVKM. V was clipped by 7 bases and J by 5 bases; unmatched bases: 13. CDR3 protein: CASMQGREGYGDTQYF. CDR3 bases: TGTGCCAGCATGCAGGGGCGGGAGGGGTACGGAGATACGCAGTATTTT.

This clone was observed a handful of times. The chain recombines TRBV21-1 with TRBJ1-2; TRBD1 was called by the table and not checked on the DNA. TRBV21-1 is a pseudogene locus. The CDR3 loop spans 16 amino acids. The CDR3 DNA sequence: TGTGCCAGCAGCAAAACCCGACCCAACAGGGCCCATGGCTACACCTTC. Encoded protein: CASSKTRPNRAHGYTF.

The V call is TRBV7-2, the J call TRBJ2-3; 8 bases match TRBD2. The length of the CDR3 is 15 residues. Germline-derived CDR1 and CDR2 are SGHTA and FQGNSA. V shed 1 base and J 1 base; nucleotides not matched to a gene: 1. The CDR3 here is CASSLDGGGTDTQYF. CDR3 nucleotides: TGTGCCAGCAGCTTAGACGGGGGGGGCACAGATACGCAGTATTTT.

V gene TRBV28 combines with J gene TRBJ1-2; the D is unclear. This CDR3 spans 14 amino acids. V was clipped by 6 bases and J by 4 bases, with 15 bases between them. The germline CDR1 and CDR2 sequences are MDHEN and SYDVKM. CDR3 sequence (DNA): TGTGCCAGCAGCCTATCAGCGCCCTTCTATGGCTACACCTTC. It is translated as CASSLSAPFYGYTF.

V gene TRBV9 combines with J gene TRBJ2-7; weak D call: TRBD1 (5 bases). Trimming took off 4 bases at V and 1 base at J, with 12 bases between the two ends. Germline CDR1 and CDR2: SGDLS and YYNGEE. This CDR3 is 14 amino acids long. The CDR3, as DNA: TGTGCCAGCAGCCCGCGACAGTTATCCTACGAGCAGTACTTC. Amino acid sequence: CASSPRQLSYEQYF.

This chain links TRBV7-2 with TRBJ1-1; a possible D gene is TRBD1 (5 bases). Germline V gene sequence: CDR1 SGHTA, CDR2 FQGNSA. The CDR3 has 15 amino acids. The V end lost 1 base, the J end lost 4 bases, and 13 bases lay between the germline ends. CDR3 DNA sequence: TGTGCCAGCAGCTTAGATGGTCGGGGGGGCACTGAAGCTTTCTTT. Residues: CASSLDGRGGTEAFF.

This chain links TRBV12-3 or TRBV12-4 with TRBJ1-6; perhaps TRBD1 as D (6 bases). The CDR3 runs 13 residues. The germline V and J ends were trimmed by 4 bases and 11 bases, with 12 bases remaining between them. The CDR3 sequence: CASSYGGQTPLHF. As DNA, the CDR3 is TGTGCCAGCAGTTACGGGGGGCAAACACCCCTCCACTTT.

The V and J genes are TRBV5-8 and TRBJ2-2; 9 bases map to TRBD2. The germline gives CDR1 SGHTS, CDR2 YDEGEE. Trimming at V came to 1 base and at J to 8 bases, leaving 6 bases not matched to a gene. This CDR3 has 15 residues. The DNA of the CDR3 is TGTGCCAGCAGCTTGATGGGACTAGCTTCGGGGGAGCTGTTTTTT. This codes for CASSLMGLASGELFF.

This chain connects TRBV24-1 to TRBJ2-6; D might be TRBD2 (5 bases). Germline CDR1 KGHDR, CDR2 SFDVKD. With 5 bases removed from V and 4 bases from J, the gap between germline ends came to 17 bases. This CDR3 has 17 residues. DNA of the CDR3: TGTGCCACCAGTGGAGCGCCCGGGGAGTACGGGGCCAACGTCCTGACTTTC. Translated: CATSGAPGEYGANVLTF.

This rearrangement joins TRBV19 to TRBJ1-2, with 8 positions matching TRBD1. The CDR3 totals 16 residues. Germline values: CDR1 LNHDA, CDR2 SQIVND (reference sequence). J lost 4 bases, V lost 5 bases, and 12 bases had no gene match. CDR3 region: CASSDRGRWTSYGYTF. The CDR3 nucleotides are TGTGCCAGTAGTGACAGGGGACGGTGGACTTCCTATGGCTACACCTTC.

The V call is TRBV19, the J call TRBJ2-3; 9 bases line up with TRBD1. V shed 5 bases and J 3 bases; nucleotides not matched to a gene: 6. The germline V gene encodes CDR1 LNHDA and CDR2 SQIVND (reference sequence). The CDR3 length is 15 residues. The CDR3 region is CASSAGTGITDTQYF. The CDR3 DNA follows: TGTGCCAGTAGTGCCGGGACAGGGATTACAGATACGCAGTATTTT. Full variable domain (remainder filled in from reference TRBV19 and TRBJ2-3): DGGITQSPKYLFRKEGQNVTLSCEQNLNHDAMYWYRQDPGQGLRLIYYSQIVNDFQKGDIAEGYSVSREKKESFPLTVTSAQKNPTAFYLCASSAGTGITDTQYFGPGTRLTVL.

CDR3 protein: CASSSFSSTDTQYF. The CDR3 coding sequence is TGCGCCAGCAGCTCCTTTTCTAGCACAGATACGCAGTATTTT. The chain joins TRBV5-1 to TRBJ2-3; D unresolved. The CDR3 runs to 14 residues. CDR1 SGHRS and CDR2 YFSETQ come from the germline V gene. Between the trimmed V and J ends, which lost 3 bases and 0 bases, there was a span of 8 bases.

The V and J genes are TRBV5-1 and TRBJ1-3; weak D call: TRBD1 (6 bases). This CDR3 spans 16 amino acids. CDR1 and CDR2 from the germline V gene are SGHRS and YFSETQ. The germline V and J ends were trimmed by 1 base and 0 bases, with 11 bases remaining between them. CDR3 nucleotides: TGCGCCAGCAGCTTGACAGGGACTAACTCTGGAAACACCATATATTTT. Protein: CASSLTGTNSGNTIYF.

This clone was observed a single time. The CDR3 loop reads CASSLVGAGKETQYF. In nucleotides, the CDR3 is TGTGCCAGCAGCTTGGTAGGGGCGGGGAAAGAGACCCAGTACTTC. This chain joins TRBV5-4 and TRBJ2-5, with a possible D match to TRBD2 (6 bases). V was trimmed by 0 bases and J by 3 bases, leaving 12 bases between them. Per germline, CDR1 SGHNT and CDR2 YYREEE (reference sequence). The CDR3 is 15 amino acids.

The rearrangement links TRBV13 to TRBJ1-6; the match to TRBD1 covers 7 bases. CDR1 is PRHDT and CDR2 is FYEKMQ in the germline V gene (reference sequence). The CDR3 totals 16 residues. J gave up 6 bases and V 5 bases, and 10 bases lay outside the gene matches. The CDR3 reads CASSLRRQGGNSPLHF. The DNA for the CDR3 is TGTGCCAGCAGCCTCCGAAGACAGGGTGGTAATTCACCCCTCCACTTT.

CDR3 sequence: CASSEPNTEAFF. Written as DNA, the CDR3 is TGCGCCAGCAGCGAGCCGAACACTGAAGCTTTCTTT. The rearrangement links TRBV5-1 to TRBJ1-1; D is undetermined. Germline V lookup: CDR1 SGHRS, CDR2 YFSETQ. This CDR3 is built from 12 residues. Between the trimmed V and J ends, which lost 4 bases and 1 base, there was a span of 5 bases.